This T cell receptor (beta chain) was found in a study of blood T cell repertoires in COVID-19. In the study overall: Samples taken during acute and convalescent COVID-19 were collected in the United States, Italy and Spain. In each case, the material was cDNA or gDNA derived from T cells, B-cell-depleted T cells, or PBMCs.

V gave up 3 bases and J gave up 4 bases, with 13 bases separating them. Germline V CDR1 and CDR2: SNHLY, FYNNEI. The CDR3 has 15 residues. Generated by immunoSEQ multiplex PCR, the TCRdb table keeps only in-frame clones and is missing some. The data show fewer than 300,000 clones, approximately 85% seen once. Sequencing was performed on peripheral blood. The receptor was isolated from a human donor with COVID-19, enrolled during active disease. The donor label of this sample is uncertain. The chain employs TRBV2 and TRBJ2-1; possibly TRBD1 for D (6 bases). The CDR3 here is CASSDLQGPYNEQFF. The DNA of the CDR3 is TGTGCCAGCAGTGATTTACAGGGCCCTTACAATGAGCAGTTCTTC.